The clone carrying this T cell receptor (beta chain) has just a few counts. The CDR3 runs 14 residues. Germline CDR1 MNHEY, CDR2 SVGEGT. V was pared by 6 bases and J by 5 bases, with 16 bases between. These data originate in a study of blood T cells in healthy people across ages. Sample-barcoded 5' priming and a J-beta primer mix drove a second PCR of 7 to 11 cycles. TCRdb called the 5' RACE reads again in MiXCR, with one record for every CDR3 protein. The repertoire holds some 930,000 distinct CDR3 sequences, with approximately 32% as singletons. These data were also filed under a second study, of T cells of mothers and their children. That report adds: Three healthy Caucasian mothers gave samples, and so did their six children.

This receptor was identified in a woman in her 40s in good health. The gene calls are TRBV6-2 or TRBV6-3 and TRBJ1-1, with D maybe TRBD1 (5 bases). Source material: blood. CDR3 sequence: CASRRTTVRTEAFF. The CDR3 DNA follows: TGTGCCAGCAGGAGGACAACCGTTCGGACTGAAGCTTTCTTT.